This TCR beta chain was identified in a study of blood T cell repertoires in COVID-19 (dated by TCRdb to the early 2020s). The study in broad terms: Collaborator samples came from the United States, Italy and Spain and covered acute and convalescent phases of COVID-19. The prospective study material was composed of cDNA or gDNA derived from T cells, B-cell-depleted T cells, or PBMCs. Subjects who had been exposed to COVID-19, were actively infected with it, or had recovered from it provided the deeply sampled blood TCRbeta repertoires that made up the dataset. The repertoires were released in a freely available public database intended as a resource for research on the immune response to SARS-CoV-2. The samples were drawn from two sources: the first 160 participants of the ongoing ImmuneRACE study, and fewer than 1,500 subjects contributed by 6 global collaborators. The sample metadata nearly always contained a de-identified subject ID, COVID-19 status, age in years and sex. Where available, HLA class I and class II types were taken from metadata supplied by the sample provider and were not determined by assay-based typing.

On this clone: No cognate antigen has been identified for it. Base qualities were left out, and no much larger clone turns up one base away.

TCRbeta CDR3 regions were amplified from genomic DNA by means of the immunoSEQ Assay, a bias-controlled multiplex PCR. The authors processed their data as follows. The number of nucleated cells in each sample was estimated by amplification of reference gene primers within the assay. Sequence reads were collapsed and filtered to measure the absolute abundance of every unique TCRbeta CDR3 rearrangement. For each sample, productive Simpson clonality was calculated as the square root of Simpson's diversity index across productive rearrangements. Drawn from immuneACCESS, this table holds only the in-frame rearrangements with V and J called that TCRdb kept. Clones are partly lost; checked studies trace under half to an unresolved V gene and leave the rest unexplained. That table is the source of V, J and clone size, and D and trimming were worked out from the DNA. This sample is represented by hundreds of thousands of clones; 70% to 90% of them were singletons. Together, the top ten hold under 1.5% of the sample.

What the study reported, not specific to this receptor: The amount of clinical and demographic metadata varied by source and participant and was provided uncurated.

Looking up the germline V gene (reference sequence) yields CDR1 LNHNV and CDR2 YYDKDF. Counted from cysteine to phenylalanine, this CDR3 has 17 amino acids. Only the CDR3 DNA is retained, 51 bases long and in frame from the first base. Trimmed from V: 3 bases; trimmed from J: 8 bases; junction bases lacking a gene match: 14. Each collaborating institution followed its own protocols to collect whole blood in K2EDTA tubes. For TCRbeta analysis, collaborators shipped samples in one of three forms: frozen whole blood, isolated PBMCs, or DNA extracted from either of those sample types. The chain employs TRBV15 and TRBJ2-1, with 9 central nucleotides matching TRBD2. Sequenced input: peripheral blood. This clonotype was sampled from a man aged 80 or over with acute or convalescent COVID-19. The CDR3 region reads CATSSRVGRGGLDEQFF. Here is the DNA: TGTGCCACCAGCAGCCGGGTGGGGCGGGGGGGCCTGGATGAGCAGTTCTTC.